Listed here are 13 T cell receptor beta chains from one sample, sequenced in a study of blood T cells in healthy people across ages. A second 7 to 11 cycle PCR used barcoded and J-beta primers. TCRdb ran MiXCR on the 5' RACE reads and lists one entry per CDR3 protein. This sample has hundreds of thousands of distinct CDR3 sequences, with around two fifths found just once. Sequences were obtained from blood. The receptors here all came from a man between 60 and 70 years old in good health.

This rearrangement joins TRBV7-9 to TRBJ1-5; 7 nucleotides line up with TRBD1. Trimming took 5 bases from V and 1 from J; bases not matched to a gene: 8. There are 16 residues in the CDR3. CDR1 is SEHNR and CDR2 is FQNEAQ in the germline V gene (reference sequence). The CDR3 sequence is CASSRTGDSSNQPQHF. Here the CDR3 DNA reads TGTGCCAGCAGCCGTACAGGGGATTCGAGCAATCAGCCCCAGCATTTT.

The chain has TRBV25-1 and TRBJ2-3; the match to TRBD2 covers 7 bases. J lost 5 bases, V lost 6 bases, and 14 bases had no gene match. This CDR3 has 16 residues. CDR1 and CDR2 (germline): MGHDK, SYGVNS. Here the CDR3 reads CASSTVAGDVGDTQYF. In DNA form, the CDR3 reads TGTGCCAGCAGCACCGTAGCGGGCGACGTGGGAGATACGCAGTATTTT.

The chain has TRBV20-1 and TRBJ2-3; TRBD2 aligns across 11 bases. Germline CDR1 is DFQATT and CDR2 is SNEGSKA (reference sequence). V lost 6 bases to trimming and J lost 0 bases; unmatched junction nucleotides: 2. The CDR3 is 14 amino acids. CDR3 in amino acids: CSAGLAESTDTQYF. The CDR3 DNA sequence: TGCAGTGCGGGACTAGCGGAGAGCACAGATACGCAGTATTTT.

The genes are TRBV6-1 and TRBJ2-7; TRBD1 is a possible D gene (6 bases). The V end was cut by 6 bases, the J end by 1 base, with 19 bases between. This CDR3 spans 16 amino acids. Per germline, CDR1 MNHNS and CDR2 SASEGT. CDR3 DNA sequence: TGTGCCAGCAGGAACCAGGGGTTGGAAATGTCCTACGAGCAGTACTTC. It specifies CASRNQGLEMSYEQYF.

For this clonotype: At one boundary the junction diverges from the germline segment, which might be a read error. This chain joins TRBV5-1 and TRBJ2-7; TRBD1 aligns across 7 bases. The CDR3 has 16 residues. The germline gives CDR1 SGHRS, CDR2 YFSETQ. The DNA for the CDR3 is TGCGCCGGCAGCCTTCCGAGGGACAGTGATTACAATGAGCAGTACTTC. This codes for CAGSLPRDSDYNEQYF.

As DNA, the CDR3 is TGTGCCAGCAGCTCCCGGGACGCTGACCGCTACAATGAGCAGTTCTTC. Translating it yields CASSSRDADRYNEQFF. The chain recombines TRBV5-6 with TRBJ2-1; the D call may be TRBD1 or TRBD2 (5 bases each). Germline CDR1 SGHDT, CDR2 YYEEEE. There are 16 residues in the CDR3. Trimming removed 3 bases at V and 3 bases at J, with 16 bases between.

The V gene is TRBV6-5, the J gene TRBJ2-1; 9 nucleotides match TRBD2. Trimming took 6 bases from V and 5 from J; bases not matched to a gene: 8. Per germline, CDR1 MNHEY and CDR2 SVGAGI. This CDR3 spans 15 amino acids. The CDR3 is CASRSPGGGDNEQFF. CDR3 sequence (DNA): TGTGCCAGCAGATCACCGGGCGGGGGGGACAATGAGCAGTTCTTC.

V gene TRBV6-5 combines with J gene TRBJ1-5; 7 nucleotides match TRBD1. This CDR3 is built from 15 residues. The junction had 12 bases not matched to a gene; V was cut back by 8 bases and J by 5 bases. Germline values: CDR1 MNHEY, CDR2 SVGAGI. The CDR3 protein is CASRQTGTDYQPQHF. For the CDR3, the DNA is TGTGCCAGCCGCCAGACTGGGACAGACTATCAGCCCCAGCATTTT.

This clonotype was detected a few times. The gene calls are TRBV12-3 or TRBV12-4 and TRBJ2-5, with D possibly being TRBD2 (6 bases). Trimming removed 6 bases at V and 6 bases at J, with 14 bases between. The CDR3 length is 13 residues. CDR3 in amino acids: CASSSLARQTQYF. The CDR3 nucleotides are TGTGCCAGCAGCAGTCTAGCGAGGCAGACCCAGTACTTC.

There are a few counts of this clonotype. This chain connects TRBV25-1 to TRBJ2-7, with D uncertain. V lost 1 base and J lost 2, with 9 bases in between. Per the germline V gene, CDR1 is MGHDK and CDR2 is SYGVNS. This CDR3 is built from 14 residues. The chain's CDR3 is CASSESVPPYEQYF. The CDR3 coding sequence is TGTGCCAGCAGTGAATCGGTCCCCCCCTACGAGCAGTACTTC.

The V call is TRBV7-8, the J call TRBJ1-6; 9 nucleotides match TRBD1. This CDR3 comprises 17 residues. The germline gives CDR1 SGHVS, CDR2 FQNEAQ. The V and J ends lost 0 bases and 3 bases, in that order; junction bases with no gene match: 3. The CDR3 DNA sequence: TGTGCCAGCAGCTTAGCCACAGGGGGCAACTATAATTCACCCCTCCACTTT. Translating gives CASSLATGGNYNSPLHF.

This clonotype was seen just once. At one boundary the junction diverges from the germline segment, which might be a read error. The rearrangement links TRBV6-2 or TRBV6-3 to TRBJ2-1, with D hard to call. There are 15 residues in the CDR3. From germline, CDR1 is MNHEY and CDR2 SVGEGT. As DNA, the CDR3 is TGTGCCAGCAGCTATAGAGATAGCTCCTACAGTGAGCAGTTCTTC. Its protein product is CASSYRDSSYSEQFF.

As regards this clonotype: This clone may be a read error of a much larger clone one base away. CDR3 bases: TGTGCCAGCAGTGAGGCCGACAGGCCTTACGAGCAGTACTTC. This translates into CASSEADRPYEQYF. V gene TRBV6-6 combines with J gene TRBJ2-5; D possibly corresponds to TRBD1 (6 bases). The closer fit of TRBJ2-7 to the DNA end suggests the J call may be wrong. Germline CDR1 is MNHNY and CDR2 is SVGAGI (reference sequence). This CDR3 is built from 14 residues.